This paragraph covers one T cell receptor beta chain sequence. Its antigen is currently unknown. The CDR3 totals 12 residues. The ends were cut back, 5 bases at V and 3 bases at J, with 11 bases in the middle. The V gene's germline CDR1 is SQVTM and CDR2 ANQGSEA. The sample comes from a study of T-cell reconstitution after alpha-beta-depleted transplantation in children. Overall study findings and caveats: Several hundred expanded graft clones reportedly were the source of alpha-beta T cells about two months after transplant. Newly produced T cells mostly accounted for T-cell counts and diversity one year post-transplant. Day-60 TCRbeta diversity that was high in some patients was derived from surviving recipient T cells and thymic progenitors.

During its preparation, the TCRbeta library received unique molecular identifiers. Each CDR3 protein is one row after TCRdb ran MiXCR on the PCR reads. The sample consists of about 200,000 distinct CDR3 sequences, roughly 7% of them appearing once. This sequence was found in a boy between 2 and 10 years old with acute lymphoblastic leukemia, due to receive a stem cell transplant. The starting material was PBMCs, obtained before TCRalphabeta/CD19-depleted stem cell transplant. This sequence joins TRBV29-1 and TRBJ2-7; D not resolved. The CDR3 DNA reads as TGCAGCGTTCCGAGTAAGGGCTACGAGCAGTACTTC. It translates to CSVPSKGYEQYF.